One and the same sample provided the 25 T cell receptor beta chains below, sequenced in a study of OX40 agonist ivuxolimab in advanced cancers. Clones were read by immunoSEQ multiplex PCR, and TCRdb kept only the in-frame ones, dropping some. Found here are roughly 89,000 clones, 85% to 90% of them singletons; the top ten hold 6% to 8%. Sequencing was performed on CD4+ or CD8+ T cells sorted from blood, taken in a trial of the OX40 agonist ivuxolimab. The receptors here all came from an adult with an advanced solid tumor such as melanoma, head and neck, liver or kidney cancer.

This chain uses TRBV5-1 with TRBJ1-2; no firm D call. The CDR3 covers 14 residues. Germline V CDR1 and CDR2: SGHRS, YFSETQ. Trimming took off 0 bases at V and 0 bases at J, with 6 bases between the two ends. The CDR3: CASSLDGANYGYTF. In nucleotides, the CDR3 is TGCGCCAGCAGCTTGGACGGGGCTAACTATGGCTACACCTTC.

This clone was observed a handful of times. The chain joins TRBV5-1 to TRBJ1-6, with D perhaps matching TRBD1 (6 bases). Germline CDR1 reads SGHRS; CDR2 reads YFSETQ. The CDR3 covers 16 residues. V was cut by 6 bases and J by 0 bases, with 13 bases left in between. The CDR3 region has the DNA TGCGCCAGCAAGACAGGAGCCCTCTCCTATAATTCACCCCTCCACTTT. Translated, it gives CASKTGALSYNSPLHF.

The chain is built from TRBV6-6 and TRBJ1-1, with D hard to call. Trimming took off 0 bases at V and 5 bases at J, with 13 bases between the two ends. The CDR3 runs 15 residues. Per the germline V gene, CDR1 is MNHNY and CDR2 is SVGAGI (reference sequence). The CDR3 protein is CASSYSMTTPTEAFF. The CDR3 DNA is TGTGCCAGCAGTTACTCGATGACCACCCCGACTGAAGCTTTCTTT.

CDR3 sequence (DNA): TGTGCCAGCAGTTACAGTGCAGGATCGGCATACGAGCAGTACTTC. Translation: CASSYSAGSAYEQYF. V is TRBV6-6 and J is TRBJ2-7, with D uncertain. The V gene lost 2 bases and the J gene lost 4 bases, with 15 bases spanning the gap. Germline V gene lookup returns CDR1 MNHNY and CDR2 SVGAGI (reference sequence). The CDR3 loop spans 15 amino acids.

V is TRBV7-3 and J is TRBJ2-5; 9 nucleotides line up with TRBD1. Germline assignment: CDR1 SGHTA and CDR2 FQGTGA. The trim removed 5 bases at V and 4 bases at J, leaving 8 bases unmatched. The CDR3 has 15 amino acids. The CDR3 DNA reads TGTGCCAGCAGCCTACAGGGGGCGCTGGGAGAGACCCAGTACTTC. Amino acid sequence: CASSLQGALGETQYF.

By proportion, this clone is medium-sized. This sequence joins TRBV5-8 and TRBJ2-7; D may match TRBD1 or TRBD2 (5 bases each). The CDR3 extends over 16 amino acids. Trimming left V 4 bases short and J 1 base short, with 18 bases between. From germline, CDR1 is SGHTS and CDR2 YDEGEE. CDR3 amino acids: CASSRVGAPFSYEQYF. The DNA of the CDR3 is TGTGCCAGCAGCCGGGTCGGGGCCCCGTTTTCCTACGAGCAGTACTTC.

The V call is TRBV6-6, the J call TRBJ2-7; 11 bases line up with TRBD1. Trimming removed 4 bases from V and 5 bases from J; junction bases left unmatched: 4. The CDR3 is 14 amino acids. Germline CDR1 and CDR2: MNHNY and SVGAGI (reference sequence). The CDR3 DNA reads TGTGCCAGCAGTTCCCGGACAGGGGGCCACGAGCAGTACTTC. Its protein is CASSSRTGGHEQYF.

This clone was seen once. The rearrangement uses TRBV18 and TRBJ1-4; possibly TRBD1 for D (5 bases). Between the trimmed V and J ends, which lost 2 bases and 3 bases, there was a span of 13 bases. This CDR3 contains 16 residues. CDR1 KGHSH and CDR2 LQKENI come from the germline V gene. CDR3: CASSPGQGEPNEKLFF. The CDR3 region has the DNA TGTGCCAGCTCACCAGGGCAGGGAGAACCTAATGAAAAACTGTTTTTT. The variable domain in full, completed from reference TRBV18 and TRBJ1-4, reads NAGVMQNPRHLVRRRGQEARLRCSPMKGHSHVYWYRQLPEEGLKFMVYLQKENIIDESGMPKERFSAEFPKEGPSILRIQQVVRGDSAAYFCASSPGQGEPNEKLFFGSGTQLSVL.

V is TRBV5-4 and J is TRBJ2-1; D gene ambiguous. V was pared by 1 base and J by 5 bases, with 19 bases between. Germline loops: CDR1 SGHNT, CDR2 YYREEE (reference sequence). The CDR3 totals 17 residues. The CDR3 bases are TGTGCCAGCAGCTTGTATGGCGGTCCCCTCCTAAACAATGAGCAGTTCTTC. The encoded protein is CASSLYGGPLLNNEQFF.

The rearrangement links TRBV5-1 to TRBJ2-5, with 8 bases matching TRBD2. This CDR3 is built from 13 residues. J lost 5 bases, V lost 5 bases, and 5 bases had no gene match. Germline V lookup: CDR1 SGHRS, CDR2 YFSETQ. The CDR3 region has the DNA TGCGCCAGCAGTCCGGGGGGGTCCGAGACCCAGTACTTC. Protein sequence: CASSPGGSETQYF.

The rearrangement links TRBV4-1 to TRBJ2-4, with 7 bases aligning to TRBD2. Trimming took 0 bases from V and 0 from J; bases not matched to a gene: 5. CDR1 MGHRA and CDR2 YSYEKL come from the germline V gene. The CDR3 contains 17 residues. In DNA, the CDR3 is TGCGCCAGCAGCCAAGAGGGAGGGATCCTAGCCAAAAACATTCAGTACTTC. It specifies CASSQEGGILAKNIQYF.

Comments on this clone: A junction boundary mismatches the germline segment, possibly from a read error. V and J are TRBV7-3 and TRBJ2-3; 9 nucleotides match TRBD2. This CDR3 spans 14 amino acids. Germline-derived CDR1 and CDR2 are SGHTA and FQGTGA. CDR3 sequence: CASTLAGGTDTQYF. The CDR3 DNA is TGTGCCAGCACCTTAGCGGGAGGCACAGATACGCAGTATTTT.

This clone was seen only once. DNA of the CDR3: TGTGCCACCAGCAGAGATATCGGACAGTCGAGAGAGGAGACCCAGTACTTC. This gives the protein CATSRDIGQSREETQYF. The chain joins TRBV15 to TRBJ2-5; the D gene is possibly TRBD1 (6 bases). Germline V CDR1 and CDR2: LNHNV, YYDKDF (reference sequence). The CDR3 runs 17 residues. The V gene lost 0 bases and the J gene lost 5 bases, with 19 bases spanning the gap.

The gene calls are TRBV5-1 and TRBJ1-6, with 10 positions matching TRBD1. Germline V gives CDR1 SGHRS, CDR2 YFSETQ. The CDR3 has 16 amino acids. Unmatched junction bases numbered 10, after V lost 4 bases and J lost 9 bases. The CDR3 DNA reads as TGCGCCAGCAGCGGAGGACAGGGGGGAAGCGGTTCACCCCTCCACTTT. This codes for CASSGGQGGSGSPLHF. Complete variable domain (other parts from reference TRBV5-1 and TRBJ1-6): KAGVTQTPRYLIKTRGQQVTLSCSPISGHRSVSWYQQTPGQGLQFLFEYFSETQRNKGNFPGRFSGRQFSNSRSEMNVSTLELGDSALYLCASSGGQGGSGSPLHFGNGTRLTVT.

The V call is TRBV9, the J call TRBJ1-2; D is uncertain. The CDR3 covers 11 residues. Trimming pared 3 bases from V and 4 bases from J, leaving 4 bases between. Germline loops: CDR1 SGDLS, CDR2 YYNGEE. The CDR3 region has the DNA TGTGCCAGCAGCGACAGCTATGGCTACACCTTC. This gives the protein CASSDSYGYTF. Full variable domain (outside the CDR3, taken from reference TRBV9 and TRBJ1-2): DSGVTQTPKHLITATGQRVTLRCSPRSGDLSVYWYQQSLDQGLQFLIQYYNGEERAKGNILERFSAQQFPDLHSELNLSSLELGDSALYFCASSDSYGYTFGSGTRLTVV.

The chain is built from TRBV15 and TRBJ1-4; a possible D gene is TRBD1 (5 bases). In germline, CDR1 is LNHNV, CDR2 YYDKDF (reference sequence). Trimming took off 1 base at V and 8 bases at J, with 8 bases between the two ends. This CDR3 has 13 amino acids. CDR3 amino acids: CATSRVGGEKLFF. DNA for the CDR3: TGTGCCACCAGCAGAGTCGGGGGAGAAAAACTGTTTTTT.

This rearrangement joins TRBV4-3 to TRBJ2-3, with TRBD2 matching over 11 bases. The CDR3 spans 16 residues. V trimming: 0 bases; J trimming: 5 bases; junction bases outside the gene matches: 4. CDR1 is LGHNA and CDR2 is YSLEER in the germline V gene. CDR3 nucleotide sequence: TGCGCCAGCAGCCAAGATCCCCTAGCGGGAGGAGATACGCAGTATTTT. It encodes CASSQDPLAGGDTQYF.

The gene calls are TRBV5-6 and TRBJ1-1; D uncertain. The CDR3 extends over 11 amino acids. Germline V gives CDR1 SGHDT, CDR2 YYEEEE. Deletions cut 4 bases from V and 3 bases from J, with 4 bases between. CDR3 DNA sequence: TGTGCCAGCAGCCTGGACACTGAAGCTTTCTTT. This encodes CASSLDTEAFF.

This clone was counted once. V and J are TRBV5-4 and TRBJ2-1; a possible D gene is TRBD2 (5 bases). Germline V gene lookup returns CDR1 SGHNT and CDR2 YYREEE (reference sequence). This CDR3 comprises 14 residues. Trimming shortened V by 4 bases and J by 5 bases, and 13 bases separated the two germline ends. Here the CDR3 DNA reads TGTGCCAGCAGCCGCCGGGGAATTGACAATGAGCAGTTCTTC. This encodes CASSRRGIDNEQFF.

CDR3: CASSPEYPSTDTQYF. As DNA, the CDR3 is TGTGCCAGCAGCCCGGAGTATCCTAGCACAGATACGCAGTATTTT. V gene TRBV7-9 combines with J gene TRBJ2-3; D remains unclear. CDR3 length: 15 amino acids. V gave up 5 bases and J gave up 0 bases, with 12 bases separating them. Germline V lookup: CDR1 SEHNR, CDR2 FQNEAQ (reference sequence).

The sample holds one count of this clone. The V gene is TRBV12-5, the J gene TRBJ2-2; 8 bases agree with TRBD1. CDR1 LGHNT and CDR2 FRNRAP come from the germline V gene. CDR3 length equals 16 residues. J lost 6 bases, V lost 6 bases, and 12 bases had no gene match. This CDR3 reads CASGIDRGEYPGELFF. The CDR3 DNA reads TGTGCTAGTGGGATCGACAGGGGAGAGTACCCCGGGGAGCTGTTTTTT.

This chain connects TRBV5-1 to TRBJ1-1; TRBD1 matches at 8 bases. The ends lost 2 bases at V and 7 bases at J; junction bases unmatched: 4. The CDR3 has 13 residues. Germline CDR1 is SGHRS and CDR2 is YFSETQ. CDR3 DNA sequence: TGCGCCAGCAGCTTTGGACAGGGAGGTGAAGCTTTCTTT. It yields the protein CASSFGQGGEAFF.

This clone appeared a single time. The gene calls are TRBV9 and TRBJ2-5, with D possibly called TRBD1 or TRBD2 (5 bases each). This CDR3 is 16 amino acids long. Trimming pared 1 base from V and 3 bases from J, leaving 16 bases between. Germline V lookup: CDR1 SGDLS, CDR2 YYNGEE. CDR3 DNA sequence: TGTGCCAGCAGCGTAAGAGGGGTGGGGACCGAAGAGACCCAGTACTTC. Translated, it gives CASSVRGVGTEETQYF. The entire variable domain, with the rest obtained from reference TRBV9 and TRBJ2-5, is as follows: DSGVTQTPKHLITATGQRVTLRCSPRSGDLSVYWYQQSLDQGLQFLIQYYNGEERAKGNILERFSAQQFPDLHSELNLSSLELGDSALYFCASSVRGVGTEETQYFGPGTRLLVL.

The V gene is TRBV6-4, the J gene TRBJ2-1; 7 positions agree with TRBD2. J was trimmed by 8 bases and V by 2 bases; bases with no gene match: 9. The germline V gene encodes CDR1 MRHNA and CDR2 SNTAGT. This CDR3 region has 15 residues. CDR3 sequence: CASSDRAGGSYEQFF. In nucleotides, the CDR3 is TGTGCCAGCAGTGACCGGGCCGGCGGGAGTTATGAGCAGTTCTTC.

V gene TRBV7-3 combines with J gene TRBJ2-1; 8 bases are shared with TRBD1. Germline trimming cut 6 bases from V and 4 bases from J; bases unmatched to any gene: 8. Germline V gene data show CDR1 as SGHTA and CDR2 as FQGTGA. The CDR3 sequence is 15 residues long. This CDR3 reads CASSPRTGKYNEQFF. CDR3 in DNA: TGTGCCAGCAGTCCAAGGACAGGGAAATACAATGAGCAGTTCTTC. The variable domain in full, with the rest retrieved from reference TRBV7-3 and TRBJ2-1, is GAGVSQTPSNKVTEKGKYVELRCDPISGHTALYWYRQSLGQGPEFLIYFQGTGAADDSGLPNDRFFAVRPEGSVSTLKIQRTERGDSAVYLCASSPRTGKYNEQFFGPGTRLTVL.